These 23 T cell receptor beta chains originate from one sample sequenced in a study of blood T cells in healthy people across ages. Alongside a J-beta primer mix, a sample-barcoded 5' primer served in a second PCR lasting about 7 to 12 cycles. MiXCR, applied by TCRdb to the 5' RACE reads, yields one record per CDR3 protein. The sample lists 550,000 to 800,000 distinct CDR3 sequences; about 21% were seen once. Sample: blood. Receptors were obtained from a man aged 65 to 85 in good health.

This clonotype was detected a few times. The chain has TRBV6-6 and TRBJ2-5, with TRBD1 identical over 7 bases. V shed 4 bases, J shed 3 bases, and the junction held 5 bases outside the gene matches. The CDR3 extends over 14 amino acids. Germline V CDR1 and CDR2: MNHNY, SVGAGI (reference sequence). The CDR3: CASSFPGQKETQYF. The DNA of the CDR3 is TGTGCCAGCAGTTTCCCGGGACAGAAAGAGACCCAGTACTTC.

J is TRBJ2-1 and V is TRBV3-1; no reliable D call. The V end was cut by 2 bases, the J end by 10 bases, with 21 bases between. CDR3 length equals 16 residues. CDR1 LGHDT and CDR2 YNNKEL come from the germline V gene (reference sequence). The DNA of the CDR3 is TGTGCCAGCAGCCAACCAGACTCCCGTTTAGGAGAAGAGCAGTTCTTC. This gives the protein CASSQPDSRLGEEQFF.

The chain employs TRBV18 and TRBJ2-1; 14 nucleotides align to TRBD2. This CDR3 spans 17 amino acids. Germline V gene sequence: CDR1 KGHSH, CDR2 LQKENI. V shed 1 base, J shed 9 bases, and the junction held 8 bases outside the gene matches. The CDR3 coding sequence is TGTGCCAGCTCACCACAGCCGGGACTAGCGGGAGTCGGTGAGCAGTTCTTC. It translates to CASSPQPGLAGVGEQFF.

This clonotype turned up a few times. The rearrangement uses TRBV28 and TRBJ2-5; possible D gene TRBD1, 5 bases. Gene TRBJ2-1 matches the end of the DNA better, so the J call may be wrong. The CDR3 is made up of 14 amino acids. The germline V gene has CDR1 MDHEN and CDR2 SYDVKM. The CDR3 coding sequence is TGTGCCAGCAGTTTGTCGCCAGGGTCTCAGGAGCAGTTCTTC. Residues: CASSLSPGSQEQFF.

The table lists this clonotype with a few counts. V is TRBV25-1 and J is TRBJ2-7; a weak D match, TRBD1 (6 bases). The CDR3 length is 15 residues. V lost 4 bases to trimming and J lost 0 bases, with 13 bases between them. Germline-derived CDR1 and CDR2 are MGHDK and SYGVNS. Here the CDR3 reads CASSGASDSSYEQYF. In DNA, the CDR3 is TGTGCCAGCAGTGGGGCCTCGGACAGCTCCTACGAGCAGTACTTC.

This clonotype was detected many times. The chain has TRBV6-2 or TRBV6-3 and TRBJ1-1; D remains ambiguous. This CDR3 has 16 amino acids. The germline V and J ends were trimmed by 7 bases and 0 bases, with 18 bases remaining between them. Germline V gene lookup returns CDR1 MNHEY and CDR2 SVGEGT. For the CDR3, the DNA is TGTGCCAGCAAGACCTACGGCGGGGAAATGAACACTGAAGCTTTCTTT. Translating it yields CASKTYGGEMNTEAFF.

A few counts support this clonotype. V and J are TRBV7-2 and TRBJ2-1; tentatively, D is TRBD2 (5 bases). This CDR3 has 14 residues. V was pared by 5 bases and J by 8 bases, with 16 bases between. The germline CDR1 and CDR2 sequences are SGHTA and FQGNSA. The CDR3 protein is CASSQTTTVYEQFF. The CDR3 DNA sequence: TGTGCCAGCAGCCAGACGACTACGGTCTATGAGCAGTTCTTC.

The chain has TRBV5-1 and TRBJ2-3; the match to TRBD2 covers 11 bases. V shed 3 bases, J shed 6 bases, and the junction held 9 bases outside the gene matches. The CDR3 is 16 residues long. Germline V CDR1 and CDR2: SGHRS, YFSETQ. The CDR3 reads CASSYGTSGWADTQYF. The CDR3 DNA reads TGCGCCAGCAGCTACGGGACTAGCGGTTGGGCCGATACGCAGTATTTT.

The chain combines TRBV28 with TRBJ1-4, with no clear D. The CDR3 runs to 12 residues. The V end lost 5 bases, the J end lost 5 bases, and 6 bases lay between the germline ends. Germline lookup yields CDR1 MDHEN and CDR2 SYDVKM. The chain's CDR3 is CASSEVNEKLFF. In nucleotides, the CDR3 is TGTGCCAGCAGTGAGGTGAATGAAAAACTGTTTTTT.

The rearrangement links TRBV28 to TRBJ1-5; 9 bases are shared with TRBD1. V shed 4 bases and J 4 bases; nucleotides not matched to a gene: 5. In germline, CDR1 is MDHEN, CDR2 SYDVKM. CDR3 length: 15 residues. As DNA, the CDR3 is TGTGCCAGCAGTTCACCGGGACAGGGAAATCAGCCCCAGCATTTT. It specifies CASSSPGQGNQPQHF.

The CDR3 region is CSARGQGRLNEQFF. CDR3 coding DNA: TGCAGTGCTAGGGGACAGGGGAGATTAAATGAGCAGTTCTTC. The V gene is TRBV20-1, the J gene TRBJ2-1, with TRBD1 matching over 10 bases. This CDR3 is built from 14 residues. V lost 3 bases, J lost 7 bases, and 6 bases stayed unmatched. Germline V gives CDR1 DFQATT, CDR2 SNEGSKA (reference sequence).

The sample holds a few counts of this clonotype. The chain uses TRBV19 and TRBJ1-5; D might be TRBD1 (6 bases). With 3 bases removed from V and 1 base from J, the gap between germline ends came to 7 bases. CDR3 length equals 14 residues. Looked up from germline, CDR1 is LNHDA and CDR2 is SQIVND (reference sequence). CDR3 bases: TGTGCCAGTAGTATTACAGGGAGCAATCAGCCCCAGCATTTT. Protein sequence: CASSITGSNQPQHF.

The rearrangement uses TRBV20-1 and TRBJ1-1; D gene unclear. Trimming pared 1 base from V and 0 bases from J, leaving 0 bases between. CDR1 and CDR2 (germline): DFQATT, SNEGSKA (reference sequence). The length of the CDR3 is 11 residues. In nucleotides, the CDR3 is TGCAGTGCTAGAGTGAACACTGAAGCTTTCTTT. It translates to CSARVNTEAFF.

V usage is TRBV20-1 and J usage is TRBJ2-7, with unresolved D. The CDR3 extends over 13 amino acids. V was cut by 2 bases and J by 0 bases, with 8 bases left in between. Germline V lookup: CDR1 DFQATT, CDR2 SNEGSKA (reference sequence). CDR3 residues: CSARFTGSYEQYF. Written as DNA, the CDR3 is TGCAGTGCTAGATTTACCGGCTCCTACGAGCAGTACTTC.

The chain uses TRBV3-1 and TRBJ2-1; 7 bases align to TRBD2. The V segment lost 1 base and the J segment 0 bases; nucleotides outside the gene matches: 6. The CDR3 extends over 17 amino acids. Per germline, CDR1 LGHDT and CDR2 YNNKEL (reference sequence). CDR3 nucleotides: TGTGCCAGCAGCCAAGTGGTAGCGGGCTACTCCTACAATGAGCAGTTCTTC. Amino acids: CASSQVVAGYSYNEQFF.

This clonotype was observed many times. V usage is TRBV28 and J usage is TRBJ2-5; 8 bases agree with TRBD2. CDR3 length: 15 residues. The germline V gene encodes CDR1 MDHEN and CDR2 SYDVKM. Trimming at V came to 8 bases and at J to 1 base, leaving 9 bases not matched to a gene. The CDR3 DNA reads TGTGCCAGCGGCGGGGGGACGTGGACCCAAGAGACCCAGTACTTC. Protein sequence: CASGGGTWTQETQYF.

A word on this clonotype: One junction end does not reproduce the germline sequence, and a read error may be involved. The rearrangement joins TRBV20-1 to TRBJ2-1; the D gene is possibly TRBD2 (6 bases). The CDR3 contains 14 residues. Looked up from germline, CDR1 is DFQATT and CDR2 is SNEGSKA (reference sequence). The CDR3 DNA reads TGCAGTGCTAGGTCACTAGCACACTACAATGAGCAGTCCTTC. Translated, it gives CSARSLAHYNEQSF.

The genes are TRBV5-5 and TRBJ2-1; D is undetermined. This CDR3 has 15 amino acids. Germline V gene data show CDR1 as SGHKS and CDR2 as YYEKEE (reference sequence). The V end lost 4 bases, the J end lost 0 bases, and 11 bases lay between the germline ends. CDR3 residues: CASSVESASYNEQFF. In DNA form, the CDR3 reads TGTGCCAGCAGCGTTGAGTCTGCCTCCTACAATGAGCAGTTCTTC.

This chain joins TRBV20-1 and TRBJ2-1; D remains ambiguous. The ends were cut back, 4 bases at V and 7 bases at J, with 14 bases in the middle. The CDR3 has 13 amino acids. The germline gives CDR1 DFQATT, CDR2 SNEGSKA (reference sequence). The CDR3, as DNA: TGCAGTGCTACTGTCGGGTTTGGGAATGAGCAGTTCTTC. Translating it yields CSATVGFGNEQFF.

The table lists this clonotype with many counts. V is TRBV7-9 and J is TRBJ2-1; 14 bases align to TRBD2. J lost 9 bases, V lost 5 bases, and 3 bases had no gene match. CDR1 and CDR2 (germline): SEHNR, FQNEAQ (reference sequence). CDR3 size: 14 residues. DNA of the CDR3: TGTGCCAGCAGCACGGGACTAGCGGGAGCTGAGCAGTTCTTC. Translated: CASSTGLAGAEQFF.

The V gene is TRBV14, the J gene TRBJ2-7; D is ambiguous. The CDR3 is made up of 14 amino acids. CDR1 is SGHDN, CDR2 FVKESK, per germline. V was trimmed by 0 bases and J by 1 base, leaving 7 bases between them. The chain's CDR3 is CASSQDLRSYEQYF. The DNA for the CDR3 is TGTGCCAGCAGCCAAGATTTACGATCCTACGAGCAGTACTTC.

The chain has TRBV20-1 and TRBJ2-3, with a tentative D call TRBD1 (6 bases). V lost 5 bases, J lost 2 bases, and 20 bases lay in between. Germline-derived CDR1 and CDR2 are DFQATT and SNEGSKA (reference sequence). The CDR3 runs 16 residues. CDR3 sequence (DNA): TGCAGTGCTTTCACCGGGACACAATTAAACACAGATACGCAGTATTTT. Amino acids: CSAFTGTQLNTDTQYF.

The chain uses TRBV6-5 and TRBJ2-7, with 12 bases aligning to TRBD2. CDR3 length: 15 amino acids. Germline assignment: CDR1 MNHEY and CDR2 SVGAGI. J gave up 3 bases and V 6 bases, and 6 bases lay outside the gene matches. As DNA, the CDR3 is TGTGCCAGCAGACCCGGACTAGCGGGAAGCTACGAGCAGTACTTC. This translates into CASRPGLAGSYEQYF.